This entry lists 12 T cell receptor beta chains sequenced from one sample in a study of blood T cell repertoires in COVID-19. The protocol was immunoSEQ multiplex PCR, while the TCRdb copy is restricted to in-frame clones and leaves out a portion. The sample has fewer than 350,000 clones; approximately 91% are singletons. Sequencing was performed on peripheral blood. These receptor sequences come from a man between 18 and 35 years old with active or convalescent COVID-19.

In DNA form, the CDR3 reads TGTGCCAACAACAGGGGCGAAAGGGGTGAGCAGTTCTTC. Protein: CANNRGERGEQFF. V usage is TRBV2 and J usage is TRBJ2-1; 7 nucleotides agree with TRBD1. CDR1 is SNHLY and CDR2 is FYNNEI in the germline V gene. Germline trimming cut 10 bases from V and 9 bases from J; bases unmatched to any gene: 12. This CDR3 has 13 residues.

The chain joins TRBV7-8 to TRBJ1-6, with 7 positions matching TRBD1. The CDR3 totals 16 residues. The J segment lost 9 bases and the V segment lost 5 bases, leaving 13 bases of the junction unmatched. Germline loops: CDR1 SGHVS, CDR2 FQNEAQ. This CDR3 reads CASSLREGTVGSPLHF. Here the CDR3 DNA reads TGTGCCAGCAGCCTCCGGGAAGGGACAGTGGGTTCACCCCTCCACTTT.

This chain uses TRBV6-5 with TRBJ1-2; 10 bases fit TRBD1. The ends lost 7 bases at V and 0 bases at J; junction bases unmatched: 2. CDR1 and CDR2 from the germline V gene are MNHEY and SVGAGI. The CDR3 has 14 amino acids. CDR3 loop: CASIGTGANYGYTF. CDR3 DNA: TGTGCCAGCATCGGGACAGGGGCTAACTATGGCTACACCTTC.

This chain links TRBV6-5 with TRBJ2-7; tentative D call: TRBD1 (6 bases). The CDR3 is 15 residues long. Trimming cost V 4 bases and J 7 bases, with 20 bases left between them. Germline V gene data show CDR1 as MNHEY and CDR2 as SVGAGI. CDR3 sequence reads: CASSWFRDTMGEQYF. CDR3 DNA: TGTGCCAGCAGTTGGTTCCGGGACACCATGGGGGAGCAGTACTTC.

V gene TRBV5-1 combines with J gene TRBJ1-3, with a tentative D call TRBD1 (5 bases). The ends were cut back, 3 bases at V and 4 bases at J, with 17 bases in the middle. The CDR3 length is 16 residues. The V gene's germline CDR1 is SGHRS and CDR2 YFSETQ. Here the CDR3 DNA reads TGCGCCAGCAGCTCAGCAGGGTTTGCCTCCGGAAACACCATATATTTT. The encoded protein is CASSSAGFASGNTIYF.

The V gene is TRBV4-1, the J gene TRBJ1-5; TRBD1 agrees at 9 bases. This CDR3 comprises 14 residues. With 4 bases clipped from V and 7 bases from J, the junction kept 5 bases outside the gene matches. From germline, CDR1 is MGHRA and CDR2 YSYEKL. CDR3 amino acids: CASSPGQGDQPQHF. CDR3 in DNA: TGCGCCAGCAGCCCGGGACAGGGTGACCAGCCCCAGCATTTT.

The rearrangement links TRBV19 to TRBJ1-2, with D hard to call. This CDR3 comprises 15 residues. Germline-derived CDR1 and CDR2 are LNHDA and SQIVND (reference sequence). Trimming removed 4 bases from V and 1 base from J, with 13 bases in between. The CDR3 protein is CASSKFKESNYGYTF. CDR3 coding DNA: TGTGCCAGTAGTAAATTCAAGGAGAGTAACTATGGCTACACCTTC.

Here the CDR3 reads CASRHYGHF. The CDR3 DNA sequence: TGTGCCAGCAGACATTATGGGCATTTT. V gene TRBV6-6 combines with J gene TRBJ1-5, with D uncertain. The CDR3 extends over 9 amino acids. Germline loops: CDR1 MNHNY, CDR2 SVGAGI (reference sequence). V was trimmed by 6 bases and J by 15 bases, leaving 9 bases between them.

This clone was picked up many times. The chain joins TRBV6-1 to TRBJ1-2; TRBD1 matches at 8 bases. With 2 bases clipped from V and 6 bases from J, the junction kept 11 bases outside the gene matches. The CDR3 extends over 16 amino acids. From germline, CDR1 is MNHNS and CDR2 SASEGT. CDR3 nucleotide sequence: TGTGCCAGCAGTGAATTAACGGACAGGGCTCAGGATGGCTACACCTTC. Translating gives CASSELTDRAQDGYTF.

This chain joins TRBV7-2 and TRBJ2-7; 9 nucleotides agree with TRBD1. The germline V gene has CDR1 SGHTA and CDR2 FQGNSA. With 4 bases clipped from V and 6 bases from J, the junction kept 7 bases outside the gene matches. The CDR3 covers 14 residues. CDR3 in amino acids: CASSSPGQGSEQYF. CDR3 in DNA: TGTGCCAGCAGCTCCCCGGGACAGGGTTCCGAGCAGTACTTC.

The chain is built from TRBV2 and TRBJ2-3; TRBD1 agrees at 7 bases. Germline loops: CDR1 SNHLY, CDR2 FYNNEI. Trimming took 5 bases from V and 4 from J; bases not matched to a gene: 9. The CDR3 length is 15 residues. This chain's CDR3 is CASSSQGVLADTQYF. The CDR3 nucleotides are TGTGCCAGCAGTTCTCAGGGGGTTTTGGCAGATACGCAGTATTTT.

The CDR3 DNA sequence: TGTGCCAGCAGCCGCCTCACAGGGACAGGGGGCTTGGACGAGCAGTACTTC. It yields the protein CASSRLTGTGGLDEQYF. The J gene is TRBJ2-7, the V gene TRBV7-9; TRBD1 matches at 12 bases. The V gene end was trimmed by 5 bases and the J gene end by 5 bases; junction bases not matched to a gene: 13. The CDR3 loop spans 17 amino acids. Per the germline V gene, CDR1 is SEHNR and CDR2 is FQNEAQ (reference sequence). Filled out from reference TRBV7-9 and TRBJ2-7, the complete variable domain reads DTGVSQNPRHKITKRGQNVTFRCDPISEHNRLYWYRQTLGQGPEFLTYFQNEAQLEKSRLLSDRFSAERPKGSFSTLEIQRTEQGDSAMYLCASSRLTGTGGLDEQYFGPGTRLTVT.